The 22 T cell receptor beta chains presented below share a single source sample, sequenced in a study of PD-1 blockade in classical Hodgkin lymphoma. All the patients suffered relapse after autologous stem cell transplantation, and brentuximab vedotin exposure differed. Sequencing was performed with immunoSEQ multiplex PCR; in TCRdb, only in-frame clones are kept and a portion is missing. The sample holds more than 90,000 clones, roughly 81% seen once. The sample in question was peripheral blood mononuclear cells (PBMCs), obtained before the second cycle of nivolumab. The receptor set was obtained from a human donor with classical Hodgkin lymphoma.

As regards this clone: One end of the junction varies from germline; a read error may be responsible. The rearrangement uses TRBV10-3 and TRBJ1-2; no definite D call. In germline, CDR1 is ENHRY, CDR2 SYGVKD. The CDR3 is 15 residues long. The CDR3 DNA is TGTGCCAGCAGTTACTTGGGCAGTCCCCCCCATGGCTACACCTTC. It translates to CASSYLGSPPHGYTF.

This clone was found a few times. J is TRBJ1-1 and V is TRBV10-3; 8 bases are shared with TRBD1. Trimming took 3 bases from V and 3 from J; bases not matched to a gene: 0. The CDR3 contains 13 residues. Germline CDR1 is ENHRY and CDR2 is SYGVKD. CDR3 sequence reads: CAISDRGHTEAFF. The CDR3, as DNA: TGTGCCATCAGTGACAGGGGGCACACTGAAGCTTTCTTT.

The chain is built from TRBV19 and TRBJ1-1; TRBD1 is a possible D gene (5 bases). Germline assignment: CDR1 LNHDA and CDR2 SQIVND (reference sequence). Trimming stripped 7 bases from V and 5 bases from J, with 14 bases between. This CDR3 contains 13 residues. The CDR3 protein is CASTRTGVTEAFF. CDR3 DNA: TGTGCCAGTACCAGGACGGGGGTAACTGAAGCTTTCTTT. The variable domain in full, with the rest retrieved from reference TRBV19 and TRBJ1-1, is DGGITQSPKYLFRKEGQNVTLSCEQNLNHDAMYWYRQDPGQGLRLIYYSQIVNDFQKGDIAEGYSVSREKKESFPLTVTSAQKNPTAFYLCASTRTGVTEAFFGQGTRLTVV.

The CDR3 coding sequence is TGTCCTGGGAGGAGATGCGAACAAAGTCGGGCCAACGTCCTGACTTTC. Amino acid sequence: CPGRRCEQSRANVLTF. The gene calls are TRBV22-1 and TRBJ2-6. TRBV22-1 is a listed pseudogene. This CDR3 has 16 residues.

This clone was counted once. The rearrangement joins TRBV30 to TRBJ2-5; the D gene is possibly TRBD2 (7 bases). Germline V gene data show CDR1 as GTSNPN and CDR2 as SVGIG (reference sequence). Trimming stripped 0 bases from V and 5 bases from J, with 13 bases between. This CDR3 is built from 14 residues. The CDR3 loop reads CAWSVGGGGETQYF. CDR3 DNA sequence: TGTGCCTGGAGTGTAGGGGGGGGCGGGGAGACCCAGTACTTC.

This chain uses TRBV29-1 with TRBJ1-1; D ambiguous. Germline V CDR1 and CDR2: SQVTM, ANQGSEA. The ends were cut back, 5 bases at V and 0 bases at J, with 10 bases in the middle. This CDR3 region has 13 residues. For the CDR3, the DNA is TGCAGCGTTTGGGAACAGATGAACACTGAAGCTTTCTTT. Translated: CSVWEQMNTEAFF.

The chain links TRBV11-2 to TRBJ2-5, with 9 bases that match TRBD2. This CDR3 contains 14 residues. Germline trimming cut 5 bases from V and 5 bases from J; bases unmatched to any gene: 6. Germline assignment: CDR1 SGHAT and CDR2 FQNNGV. The DNA of the CDR3 is TGTGCCAGCAGCCCCGGGACTAGCTTGGAGACCCAGTACTTC. Its translation is CASSPGTSLETQYF.

CDR3 residues: CASGPQAGSYEQYF. The CDR3 nucleotides read TGTGCCAGCGGGCCCCAGGCCGGCTCCTACGAGCAGTACTTC. The J gene is TRBJ2-7, the V gene TRBV6-6; D is undetermined. V was trimmed by 8 bases and J by 0 bases, leaving 14 bases between them. Germline values: CDR1 MNHNY, CDR2 SVGAGI (reference sequence). This CDR3 has 14 residues.

The chain is built from TRBV18 and TRBJ2-1; 12 bases are a match to TRBD1. The V segment lost 1 base and the J segment 7 bases; nucleotides outside the gene matches: 5. The CDR3 spans 16 residues. Germline V CDR1 and CDR2: KGHSH, LQKENI. CDR3: CASSPLGQGAGNEQFF. The CDR3 DNA sequence: TGTGCCAGCTCACCACTGGGACAGGGGGCAGGGAATGAGCAGTTCTTC. Drawing the rest from reference TRBV18 and TRBJ2-1, the complete variable domain is NAGVMQNPRHLVRRRGQEARLRCSPMKGHSHVYWYRQLPEEGLKFMVYLQKENIIDESGMPKERFSAEFPKEGPSILRIQQVVRGDSAAYFCASSPLGQGAGNEQFFGPGTRLTVL.

The gene calls are TRBV7-2 and TRBJ1-1; D ambiguous. V lost 5 bases, J lost 4 bases, and 14 bases lay in between. The V gene's germline CDR1 is SGHTA and CDR2 FQGNSA. This CDR3 spans 14 amino acids. This chain's CDR3 is CASSVGWGSTEAFF. CDR3 sequence (DNA): TGTGCCAGCAGCGTAGGGTGGGGTAGCACTGAAGCTTTCTTT. Full variable domain (outside the CDR3, taken from reference TRBV7-2 and TRBJ1-1): GAGVSQSPSNKVTEKGKDVELRCDPISGHTALYWYRQSLGQGLEFLIYFQGNSAPDKSGLPSDRFSAERTGGSVSTLTIQRTQQEDSAVYLCASSVGWGSTEAFFGQGTRLTVV.

This clone was found a few times. This chain uses TRBV7-2 with TRBJ2-5; 7 positions agree with TRBD1. The V and J ends lost 10 bases and 0 bases, in that order; junction bases with no gene match: 8. The CDR3 covers 14 residues. Per germline, CDR1 SGHTA and CDR2 FQGNSA. CDR3 nucleotides: TGTGCCACCTTACAGGGGACACACCAAGAGACCCAGTACTTC. Translating gives CATLQGTHQETQYF.

The CDR3 sequence is CASSIGMRSGNTIYF. The CDR3 nucleotides are TGTGCCAGTAGTATAGGTATGCGCTCTGGAAACACCATATATTTT. The genes are TRBV19 and TRBJ1-3; D uncertain. V lost 1 base and J 0 bases, leaving 7 bases between the germline ends. This CDR3 is built from 15 residues. Germline CDR1 and CDR2: LNHDA and SQIVND (reference sequence).

V usage is TRBV11-2 and J usage is TRBJ2-7, with TRBD1 matching 9 bases. Trimming at V came to 5 bases and at J to 2 bases, leaving 4 bases not matched to a gene. Germline V CDR1 and CDR2: SGHAT, FQNNGV. This CDR3 is built from 14 residues. The CDR3 DNA sequence: TGTGCCAGCAGCCCGAGACAGGGGGCCTACGAGCAGTACTTC. Protein product: CASSPRQGAYEQYF. The variable domain in full, with the rest retrieved from reference TRBV11-2 and TRBJ2-7, is EAGVAQSPRYKIIEKRQSVAFWCNPISGHATLYWYQQILGQGPKLLIQFQNNGVVDDSQLPKDRFSAERLKGVDSTLKIQPAKLEDSAVYLCASSPRQGAYEQYFGPGTRLTVT.

The chain has TRBV5-6 and TRBJ1-3; no reliable D call. The ends were cut back, 0 bases at V and 0 bases at J, with 4 bases in the middle. The CDR3 runs to 14 residues. Germline V gives CDR1 SGHDT, CDR2 YYEEEE. The CDR3 region has the DNA TGTGCCAGCAGCTTGGCCCACTCTGGAAACACCATATATTTT. Encoded protein: CASSLAHSGNTIYF.

V gene TRBV5-1 combines with J gene TRBJ2-2; 7 bases are shared with TRBD2. The CDR3 is 16 amino acids. The germline V gene has CDR1 SGHRS and CDR2 YFSETQ. V shed 6 bases, J shed 6 bases, and the junction held 14 bases outside the gene matches. CDR3 in DNA: TGCGCCAGCAAGGCAATGACTAGCCCCTTGGCCGGGGAGCTGTTTTTT. This codes for CASKAMTSPLAGELFF.

The V and J genes are TRBV6-6 and TRBJ2-7, with TRBD1 identical over 7 bases. Trimming at V came to 8 bases and at J to 0 bases, leaving 7 bases not matched to a gene. Germline V lookup: CDR1 MNHNY, CDR2 SVGAGI (reference sequence). The CDR3 is made up of 14 amino acids. CDR3 nucleotide sequence: TGTGCCAGCCGCAACCGGGACAGCTCCTACGAGCAGTACTTC. Residues: CASRNRDSSYEQYF.

This chain uses TRBV5-6 with TRBJ1-2, with TRBD1 matching over 10 bases. CDR1 is SGHDT and CDR2 is YYEEEE in the germline V gene. V dropped 1 base and J dropped 7; count of bases not matched to a gene: 10. CDR3 length: 16 residues. The CDR3 bases are TGTGCCAGCAGCTTGTATGGACAGGGGGATTATCGTGGCTACACCTTC. Translating gives CASSLYGQGDYRGYTF.

The genes are TRBV5-6 and TRBJ2-7, with 7 bases aligning to TRBD1. The CDR3 is 13 amino acids. Germline V gives CDR1 SGHDT, CDR2 YYEEEE. V lost 3 bases and J lost 6; bases outside the gene matches: 6. As DNA, the CDR3 is TGTGCCAGCAGCTCCGACAGGGTCCGCGAGCAGTACTTC. This codes for CASSSDRVREQYF.

The chain links TRBV4-2 to TRBJ1-2; tentatively, D is TRBD1 (6 bases). CDR1 and CDR2 (germline): LGHNA, YNFKEQ. Trimming pared 1 base from V and 2 bases from J, leaving 17 bases between. The CDR3 extends over 17 amino acids. CDR3 loop: CASSQGMGGATNYGYTF. The CDR3 nucleotides are TGTGCCAGCAGCCAAGGAATGGGGGGCGCGACGAACTATGGCTACACCTTC.

This clone came up once. The rearrangement joins TRBV7-3 to TRBJ2-1; D gene unclear. The CDR3 loop spans 14 amino acids. Germline CDR1 and CDR2: SGHTA and FQGTGA. The V and J ends lost 5 bases and 4 bases respectively, with 12 bases between them. The CDR3: CASSPEWGYNEQFF. The CDR3 DNA follows: TGTGCCAGCAGCCCAGAGTGGGGATACAATGAGCAGTTCTTC.

DNA for the CDR3: TGTGCCAGCAGTGAAGGCGCCCGACAGGGAAGGAGAGGGAAGCAGTACTTC. Its translation: CASSEGARQGRRGKQYF. V usage is TRBV6-1 and J usage is TRBJ2-7; 7 bases are a match to TRBD1. Germline assignment: CDR1 MNHNS and CDR2 SASEGT. CDR3 length: 17 amino acids. The J segment lost 8 bases and the V segment lost 1 base, leaving 17 bases of the junction unmatched.

This rearrangement joins TRBV5-1 to TRBJ2-2; possibly TRBD2 for D (6 bases). Deletions cut 4 bases from V and 4 bases from J, with 17 bases between. The V gene's germline CDR1 is SGHRS and CDR2 YFSETQ. CDR3 length equals 16 residues. The CDR3 DNA is TGCGCCAGCAGCCCGCCTGGTAGCGGCGCCACCGGGGAGCTGTTTTTT. As protein: CASSPPGSGATGELFF.